These 21 T cell receptor beta chains share one sample of origin, sequenced in a study of CD8+CD57+ T cells in acquired aplastic anemia. Genomic DNA constituted the template upon which TCR beta VDJ and CDR3 profiling was performed. TCRdb passed the reads through MiXCR, listing each CDR3 protein once. The table has just over 450,000 distinct CDR3 sequences, around 30% seen once. An expansion of CD8+CD57+ cells by flow cytometry had been shown in patients chosen for sequencing. The source material was sorted CD4+, CD8+, or CD8+CD57+ T cells (not recorded which) from PBMCs. These TCRs come from a human donor with aplastic anemia.

This chain uses TRBV6-1 with TRBJ1-2; possibly TRBD1 for D (6 bases). The germline V gene has CDR1 MNHNS and CDR2 SASEGT. The CDR3 is 14 residues long. Trimming removed 6 bases at V and 2 bases at J, with 13 bases between. CDR3 protein: CASRTTGTNYGYTF. Here the CDR3 DNA reads TGTGCCAGCAGAACGACAGGCACCAACTATGGCTACACCTTC.

The chain is built from TRBV25-1 and TRBJ2-1, with D perhaps matching TRBD2 (6 bases). This CDR3 is 18 amino acids long. Trimming cost V 5 bases and J 4 bases, with 24 bases left between them. The germline V gene has CDR1 MGHDK and CDR2 SYGVNS. The CDR3 is CASSRSFWGLDFYNEQFF. CDR3 sequence (DNA): TGTGCCAGCAGTCGATCTTTTTGGGGACTCGATTTTTACAATGAGCAGTTCTTC.

The sample holds many counts of this clonotype. This chain connects TRBV7-8 to TRBJ2-6; D is uncertain. Deletions cut 7 bases from V and 0 bases from J, with 13 bases between. Germline loops: CDR1 SGHVS, CDR2 FQNEAQ. The CDR3 contains 16 residues. In DNA form, the CDR3 reads TGTGCCAGCACCGCCGTTCGGAGCTCTGGGGCCAACGTCCTGACTTTC. Residues: CASTAVRSSGANVLTF.

This clonotype was observed a few times. The gene calls are TRBV12-3 or TRBV12-4 and TRBJ1-6; D not resolved. The V gene lost 4 bases and the J gene lost 8 bases, with 18 bases spanning the gap. This CDR3 is built from 16 residues. The CDR3 reads CASSSLFGTSDSPLHF. CDR3 nucleotides: TGTGCCAGCAGTTCCCTTTTCGGAACCTCCGATTCACCCCTCCACTTT.

This clonotype was seen many times. V gene TRBV12-3 or TRBV12-4 combines with J gene TRBJ2-3; no definite D call. Trimming pared 6 bases from V and 6 bases from J, leaving 10 bases between. The CDR3 loop spans 12 amino acids. The CDR3 nucleotides read TGTGCCAGCAGCCCCGTCCCGGATACGCAGTATTTT. It is translated as CASSPVPDTQYF.

This clonotype has more than one count but fewer than ten. The gene calls are TRBV6-4 and TRBJ1-3; no reliable D call. V was pared by 3 bases and J by 6 bases, with 9 bases between. The CDR3 length is 13 residues. Germline V gene lookup returns CDR1 MRHNA and CDR2 SNTAGT. The CDR3 coding sequence is TGTGCCAGCAGTGATAAGGACCAAAACACCATATATTTT. It codes for CASSDKDQNTIYF.

There are many counts of this clonotype. This sequence joins TRBV10-3 and TRBJ1-2, with D uncertain. The CDR3 runs to 15 residues. The V end lost 2 bases, the J end lost 4 bases, and 14 bases lay between the germline ends. The V gene's germline CDR1 is ENHRY and CDR2 SYGVKD. CDR3 DNA: TGTGCCATCAGTGAGGGCAGGAGCCCTTCCTATGGCTACACCTTC. It codes for CAISEGRSPSYGYTF.

This clonotype occurred a few times. This chain joins TRBV2 and TRBJ1-6; a possible D gene is TRBD1 (5 bases). Trimming took 4 bases from V and 7 from J, leaving 14 bases between them. The germline gives CDR1 SNHLY, CDR2 FYNNEI. The CDR3 has 15 residues. CDR3 in amino acids: CASSGTGTSNSPLHF. The CDR3 DNA reads TGTGCCAGCAGTGGGACCGGGACTAGCAATTCACCCCTCCACTTT.

This clonotype came up many times. The chain combines TRBV20-1 with TRBJ2-7; D gene ambiguous. CDR1 is DFQATT, CDR2 SNEGSKA, per germline (reference sequence). This CDR3 spans 12 amino acids. V lost 3 bases to trimming and J lost 2 bases, with 8 bases between them. CDR3 DNA sequence: TGCAGTGCTAGTAGGCCTACCTACGAGCAGTACTTC. Translating gives CSASRPTYEQYF.

This clonotype came up many times. This chain links TRBV2 with TRBJ2-7; 13 nucleotides agree with TRBD2. J was trimmed by 7 bases and V by 3 bases; bases with no gene match: 6. The CDR3 spans 15 residues. The germline V gene encodes CDR1 SNHLY and CDR2 FYNNEI. The CDR3 loop reads CASSDLGLAGEEQYF. The CDR3 DNA is TGTGCCAGCAGTGATCTCGGACTAGCGGGAGAAGAGCAGTACTTC.

The chain recombines TRBV6-2 or TRBV6-3 with TRBJ1-1; D is unclear. V was shortened by 2 bases and J by 3 bases, with 16 bases between the two germline ends. The CDR3 loop spans 16 amino acids. Germline CDR1 is MNHEY and CDR2 is SVGEGT. CDR3 nucleotide sequence: TGTGCCAGCAGTTACCTAGGCGGCGGCGGGCACACTGAAGCTTTCTTT. Its protein product is CASSYLGGGGHTEAFF.

This clonotype has more than one count but fewer than ten. The chain links TRBV2 to TRBJ2-3, with 12 bases lining up with TRBD2. J was trimmed by 4 bases and V by 1 base; bases with no gene match: 9. Germline lookup yields CDR1 SNHLY and CDR2 FYNNEI. This CDR3 comprises 18 residues. The CDR3 DNA is TGTGCCAGCAGTGAAGGATGGCTAGCGGGAGGGTCGCCAGATACGCAGTATTTT. It encodes CASSEGWLAGGSPDTQYF. Using reference TRBV2 and TRBJ2-3 for the parts outside the CDR3, the full variable domain is EPEVTQTPSHQVTQMGQEVILRCVPISNHLYFYWYRQILGQKVEFLVSFYNNEISEKSEIFDDQFSVERPDGSNFTLKIRSTKLEDSAMYFCASSEGWLAGGSPDTQYFGPGTRLTVL.

This clonotype was picked up many times. The CDR3 DNA is TGCAGTGCTAGAGGTTCAGGGGGCCACTATGGCTACACCTTC. This sequence encodes CSARGSGGHYGYTF. The chain couples TRBV20-1 to TRBJ1-2, with TRBD1 matching over 8 bases. The CDR3 runs to 14 residues. The V gene end was trimmed by 1 base and the J gene end by 3 bases; junction bases not matched to a gene: 4. Looked up from germline, CDR1 is DFQATT and CDR2 is SNEGSKA (reference sequence).

In the case of this clonotype: No conserved phenylalanine or tryptophan is present at the end of the CDR3, so a read error is the likely explanation. V gene TRBV12-3 or TRBV12-4 combines with J gene TRBJ2-2; D remains ambiguous. The CDR3 contains 15 residues. Trimming pared 3 bases from V and 0 bases from J, leaving 8 bases between. In DNA form, the CDR3 reads TGTGCCAGCAGTTTGCCCGAAGCGAACACCGGGGAGCTGTTTCTT. Amino acid sequence: CASSLPEANTGELFL.

V is TRBV3-1 and J is TRBJ1-2; D possibly corresponds to TRBD1 (5 bases). The CDR3 spans 16 residues. The germline V gene has CDR1 LGHDT and CDR2 YNNKEL (reference sequence). Trimming pared 4 bases from V and 3 bases from J, leaving 18 bases between. CDR3 sequence: CASSPSSGARHYGYTF. In DNA, the CDR3 is TGTGCCAGCAGCCCTTCATCCGGGGCCAGGCACTATGGCTACACCTTC.

V is TRBV11-1 and J is TRBJ1-2; TRBD1 agrees at 11 bases. V gave up 5 bases and J gave up 5 bases; unmatched junction bases: 19. Germline V lookup: CDR1 SGHAT, CDR2 FQDESV (reference sequence). The CDR3 consists of 19 residues. The CDR3 nucleotides are TGTGCCAGCAGCCCCGGGACAGGGGGACAGCACACCGAAGAGTATGGCTACACCTTC. Its protein product is CASSPGTGGQHTEEYGYTF.

This clonotype was detected only a few times. This chain connects TRBV9 to TRBJ2-1, with TRBD2 matching 8 bases. Germline CDR1 SGDLS, CDR2 YYNGEE. This CDR3 spans 16 amino acids. J was trimmed by 2 bases and V by 2 bases; bases with no gene match: 6. The CDR3 region has the DNA TGTGCCAGCAGCGTCAGGACTAGCTGGACCTACAATGAGCAGTTCTTC. Encoded protein: CASSVRTSWTYNEQFF.

This clonotype appeared a few times. V usage is TRBV6-5 and J usage is TRBJ1-3, with no clear D. CDR3 length: 14 amino acids. Germline loops: CDR1 MNHEY, CDR2 SVGAGI. Trimming pared 0 bases from V and 3 bases from J, leaving 6 bases between. The CDR3 reads CASSYSVFGNTIYF. CDR3 sequence (DNA): TGTGCCAGCAGTTACTCGGTATTTGGAAACACCATATATTTT.

The CDR3, as DNA: TGTGCCAGCACCGGGGACGGGAGGGATGGCTACACCTTC. Encoded protein: CASTGDGRDGYTF. V gene TRBV5-6 combines with J gene TRBJ1-2; tentative D call: TRBD1 (5 bases). The ends were cut back, 6 bases at V and 6 bases at J, with 15 bases in the middle. Germline values: CDR1 SGHDT, CDR2 YYEEEE. The CDR3 is 13 residues long.

The chain uses TRBV20-1 and TRBJ1-2, with 8 positions matching TRBD1. V lost 7 bases, J lost 6 bases, and 10 bases stayed unmatched. Germline V gene lookup returns CDR1 DFQATT and CDR2 SNEGSKA (reference sequence). This CDR3 is 13 amino acids long. The CDR3 sequence: CSGGGQGLDGYTF. DNA of the CDR3: TGCAGTGGGGGCGGACAGGGTCTAGATGGCTACACCTTC.

This clonotype was counted once. The rearrangement uses TRBV14 and TRBJ2-7; 7 bases align to TRBD2. Germline V gene lookup returns CDR1 SGHDN and CDR2 FVKESK. The CDR3 sequence is 14 residues long. V was clipped by 5 bases and J by 7 bases; unmatched bases: 11. This CDR3 is CASSLAGSTWEQYV. The CDR3 DNA reads as TGTGCCAGCAGCTTAGCGGGCAGTACGTGGGAGCAGTACGTC.